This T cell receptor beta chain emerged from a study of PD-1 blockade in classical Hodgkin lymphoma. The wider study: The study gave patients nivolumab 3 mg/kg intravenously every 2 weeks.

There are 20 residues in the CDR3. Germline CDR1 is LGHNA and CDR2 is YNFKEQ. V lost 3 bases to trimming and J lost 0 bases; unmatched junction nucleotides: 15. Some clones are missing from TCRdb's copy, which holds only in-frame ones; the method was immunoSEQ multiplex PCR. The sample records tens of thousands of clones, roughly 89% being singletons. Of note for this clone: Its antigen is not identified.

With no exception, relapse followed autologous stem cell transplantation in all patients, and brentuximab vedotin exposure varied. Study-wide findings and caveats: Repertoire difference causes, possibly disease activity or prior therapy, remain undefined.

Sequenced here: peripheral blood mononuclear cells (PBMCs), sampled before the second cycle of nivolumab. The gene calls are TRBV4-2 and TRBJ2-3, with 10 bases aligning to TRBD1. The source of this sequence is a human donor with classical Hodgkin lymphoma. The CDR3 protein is CASSQTTGGDLSRSTDTQYF. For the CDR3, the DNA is TGTGCCAGCAGCCAGACGACAGGGGGCGATTTATCCCGCAGCACAGATACGCAGTATTTT.